The 30 T cell receptor beta chains in this list originate from one sample, sequenced in a study of somatic mutations in cytotoxic T cells in rheumatoid arthritis. Clones were read by immunoSEQ multiplex PCR, and TCRdb kept only the in-frame ones, dropping some. Of 6,800 or so clones detected, around 90% appear once; the ten largest clones hold 17%. Sample: CD8+ T cells sorted from blood. The receptor set was obtained from a man aged 40-49 years with rheumatoid arthritis.

The V gene is TRBV7-2, the J gene TRBJ2-3, with 15 bases lining up with TRBD2. V was pared by 5 bases and J by 3 bases, with 3 bases of the junction left unmatched. The CDR3 contains 16 residues. The germline V gene encodes CDR1 SGHTA and CDR2 FQGNSA. The CDR3 reads CASSQGLAGGTDTQYF. The CDR3 DNA reads as TGTGCCAGCAGCCAGGGACTAGCGGGGGGTACAGATACGCAGTATTTT.

The genes are TRBV7-9 and TRBJ2-4; 7 nucleotides align to TRBD1. The CDR3 sequence is 14 residues long. Trimming removed 4 bases from V and 4 bases from J; junction bases left unmatched: 4. Germline CDR1 reads SEHNR; CDR2 reads FQNEAQ (reference sequence). The CDR3 protein is CASSSPGQKNIQYF. The CDR3, as DNA: TGTGCCAGCAGCTCCCCGGGACAGAAAAACATTCAGTACTTC.

The rearrangement links TRBV6-5 to TRBJ1-1; D possibly corresponds to TRBD1 (5 bases). Germline V gene sequence: CDR1 MNHEY, CDR2 SVGAGI. The CDR3 is 15 amino acids. Trimming took 0 bases from V and 1 from J, leaving 9 bases between them. Here the CDR3 DNA reads TGTGCCAGCAGTTACTCCAGGGTCCAGAACACTGAAGCTTTCTTT. As protein: CASSYSRVQNTEAFF.

This sequence joins TRBV21-1 and TRBJ2-2; the D call TRBD1 from the table was never checked on the DNA. TRBV21-1 is termed a pseudogene. There are 17 residues in the CDR3. In nucleotides, the CDR3 is TGTGCCAGCAGTCCTAAAGCTCGGGACAACAAAATTGGGGAGCTGTTTTTT. This sequence encodes CASSPKARDNKIGELFF.

This clone showed up just once. The chain uses TRBV19 and TRBJ2-2; TRBD1 agrees at 8 bases. The length of the CDR3 is 15 residues. CDR1 is LNHDA, CDR2 SQIVND, per germline (reference sequence). Germline trimming cut 6 bases from V and 4 bases from J; bases unmatched to any gene: 7. The CDR3 loop is CASRRQGTVTGELFF. The CDR3 coding sequence is TGTGCCAGTAGACGACAGGGGACGGTCACCGGGGAGCTGTTTTTT.

The V gene is TRBV6-1, the J gene TRBJ2-7, with TRBD1 identical over 8 bases. The V gene's germline CDR1 is MNHNS and CDR2 SASEGT. The CDR3 runs to 15 residues. With 0 bases clipped from V and 0 bases from J, the junction kept 1 base outside the gene matches. The CDR3 DNA is TGTGCCAGCAGTGAAGCACAGGGGGTCTCCTACGAGCAGTACGTC. It yields the protein CASSEAQGVSYEQYV.

This sequence joins TRBV19 and TRBJ1-2, with D possibly matching TRBD1 (6 bases). CDR3 size: 15 residues. Trimming removed 4 bases from V and 4 bases from J, with 16 bases in between. The V gene's germline CDR1 is LNHDA and CDR2 SQIVND (reference sequence). The CDR3 DNA reads as TGTGCCAGTAGTACTCCGGACAGAAACATCTATGGCTACACCTTC. It translates to CASSTPDRNIYGYTF.

This chain connects TRBV6-5 to TRBJ2-2; no clear D. The CDR3 has 13 amino acids. Germline loops: CDR1 MNHEY, CDR2 SVGAGI. V lost 5 bases to trimming and J lost 1 base, with 5 bases between them. Here the CDR3 reads CASSVRNTGELFF. The CDR3, as DNA: TGTGCCAGCAGTGTCAGGAACACCGGGGAGCTGTTTTTT.

This chain uses TRBV6-1 with TRBJ2-1; 12 bases fit TRBD2. The trim removed 2 bases at V and 4 bases at J, leaving 0 bases unmatched. The CDR3 runs 15 residues. From germline, CDR1 is MNHNS and CDR2 SASEGT. The CDR3 reads CASSELAGGYNEQFF. The CDR3 coding sequence is TGTGCCAGCAGTGAACTAGCGGGGGGGTACAATGAGCAGTTCTTC.

The chain links TRBV19 to TRBJ1-2, with 8 bases lining up with TRBD1. Germline V gene sequence: CDR1 LNHDA, CDR2 SQIVND (reference sequence). The CDR3 consists of 15 residues. The trim removed 5 bases at V and 4 bases at J, leaving 9 bases unmatched. The CDR3 DNA reads TGTGCCAGTAGTTCGGGACAGGAATCTTCCTATGGCTACACCTTC. Protein: CASSSGQESSYGYTF.

The chain carries TRBV19 and TRBJ1-1; D is undetermined. Germline V gene sequence: CDR1 LNHDA, CDR2 SQIVND (reference sequence). V lost 2 bases and J lost 1, with 8 bases in between. The CDR3 has 14 residues. The CDR3 coding sequence is TGTGCCAGTAGTATATTTGGAGGGAACACTGAAGCTTTCTTT. Its translation is CASSIFGGNTEAFF.

The chain is built from TRBV9 and TRBJ1-4; 9 bases map to TRBD1. The germline CDR1 and CDR2 sequences are SGDLS and YYNGEE. The V gene end was trimmed by 1 base and the J gene end by 8 bases; junction bases not matched to a gene: 6. This CDR3 contains 15 residues. Here the CDR3 DNA reads TGTGCCAGCAGCGTACCGACAGGGGGGGCGGAAAAACTGTTTTTT. It translates to CASSVPTGGAEKLFF.

V is TRBV7-8 and J is TRBJ2-7; 9 bases align to TRBD1. V trimming: 2 bases; J trimming: 6 bases; junction bases outside the gene matches: 11. From germline, CDR1 is SGHVS and CDR2 FQNEAQ. This CDR3 has 16 amino acids. The chain's CDR3 is CASSLLSGTGQFEQYF. The CDR3 region has the DNA TGTGCCAGCAGCTTACTATCCGGGACAGGGCAATTCGAGCAGTACTTC.

The CDR3 DNA reads as TGTGCCAGCAGCCTCGGACAAAATGAGCAGTTCTTC. Protein: CASSLGQNEQFF. This rearrangement joins TRBV4-2 to TRBJ2-1, with TRBD1 as a possible D gene (5 bases). CDR1 is LGHNA and CDR2 is YNFKEQ in the germline V gene. Trimming left V 4 bases short and J 7 bases short, with 8 bases between. CDR3 size: 12 residues.

This chain uses TRBV7-6 with TRBJ2-1; TRBD1 is a possible D gene (6 bases). This CDR3 comprises 15 residues. From germline, CDR1 is SGHVS and CDR2 FNYEAQ. Trimming stripped 4 bases from V and 0 bases from J, with 10 bases between. CDR3 region: CASSSTGSSYNEQFF. CDR3 in DNA: TGTGCCAGCAGCTCAACAGGGAGCTCCTACAATGAGCAGTTCTTC.

This chain connects TRBV11-2 to TRBJ1-2; 12 bases are a match to TRBD1. V lost 0 bases, J lost 8 bases, and 7 bases stayed unmatched. The germline gives CDR1 SGHAT, CDR2 FQNNGV. The CDR3 totals 16 residues. The CDR3, as DNA: TGTGCCAGCAGCTTAGATTTCGGGACAGGGGGCGTGGGCTACACCTTC. This encodes CASSLDFGTGGVGYTF.

The CDR3 loop is CASRPGQSNTEAFF. The CDR3 DNA reads as TGTGCCAGCAGGCCGGGACAATCGAACACTGAAGCTTTCTTT. The chain couples TRBV7-9 to TRBJ1-1, with D possibly being TRBD1 (6 bases). With 6 bases removed from V and 1 base from J, the gap between germline ends came to 12 bases. The CDR3 sequence is 14 residues long. The germline V gene has CDR1 SEHNR and CDR2 FQNEAQ (reference sequence).

The genes are TRBV2 and TRBJ1-1; maybe TRBD1 (6 bases). Trimming removed 5 bases at V and 4 bases at J, with 14 bases between. CDR3 length equals 14 residues. Per germline, CDR1 SNHLY and CDR2 FYNNEI. The CDR3 region has the DNA TGTGCCAGCAGTTTTGGGGGCGAGGTCACTGAAGCTTTCTTT. It translates to CASSFGGEVTEAFF.

This rearrangement joins TRBV29-1 to TRBJ1-2; D remains ambiguous. This CDR3 contains 13 residues. CDR1 and CDR2 (germline): SQVTM, ANQGSEA. The V gene lost 0 bases and the J gene lost 8 bases, with 13 bases spanning the gap. The CDR3: CSVEDFSSKGYTF. The CDR3 DNA reads as TGCAGCGTTGAAGATTTTAGCTCTAAGGGCTACACCTTC.

The chain carries TRBV19 and TRBJ2-4; 7 nucleotides match TRBD2. Germline V gives CDR1 LNHDA, CDR2 SQIVND (reference sequence). This CDR3 contains 14 residues. Unmatched junction bases numbered 8, after V lost 11 bases and J lost 1 base. CDR3: CASGAGMAKNIQYF. The CDR3 DNA follows: TGTGCCTCCGGAGCGGGGATGGCCAAAAACATTCAGTACTTC.

The chain links TRBV30 to TRBJ1-2; TRBD1 agrees at 7 bases. The CDR3 is made up of 16 amino acids. With 0 bases clipped from V and 0 bases from J, the junction kept 7 bases outside the gene matches. In germline, CDR1 is GTSNPN, CDR2 SVGIG (reference sequence). CDR3 in DNA: TGTGCCTGGAGTGTGGAGGACAGGCTAACTAACTATGGCTACACCTTC. Its translation: CAWSVEDRLTNYGYTF.

This clone was recorded only once. The chain has TRBV5-6 and TRBJ2-1, with unresolved D. This CDR3 has 14 amino acids. Trimming cost V 2 bases and J 0 bases, with 6 bases left between them. The germline gives CDR1 SGHDT, CDR2 YYEEEE. CDR3 region: CASSFFSSYNEQFF. CDR3 sequence (DNA): TGTGCCAGCAGCTTTTTCAGCTCCTACAATGAGCAGTTCTTC.

Written as DNA, the CDR3 is TGTGCCAGTACCGAATTAGGGGCGGCGGACGACTATGGCTACACCTTC. Translation gives CASTELGAADDYGYTF. The J gene is TRBJ1-2, the V gene TRBV19, with D maybe TRBD1 (5 bases). From germline, CDR1 is LNHDA and CDR2 SQIVND (reference sequence). This CDR3 region has 16 residues. Trimming removed 7 bases at V and 3 bases at J, with 21 bases between.

V and J are TRBV6-1 and TRBJ2-1; TRBD1 aligns across 7 bases. The junction had 2 bases not matched to a gene; V was cut back by 2 bases and J by 7 bases. This CDR3 contains 13 residues. Germline V CDR1 and CDR2: MNHNS, SASEGT. The CDR3 spells CASSEQQGNEQFF. The CDR3 coding sequence is TGTGCCAGCAGTGAACAACAGGGGAATGAGCAGTTCTTC.

V is TRBV27 and J is TRBJ1-3; D uncertain. Per the germline V gene, CDR1 is MNHEY and CDR2 is SMNVEV (reference sequence). V was shortened by 3 bases and J by 0 bases, with 9 bases between the two germline ends. CDR3 length: 15 amino acids. The CDR3: CASSFSGSSGNTIYF. The CDR3 bases are TGTGCCAGCAGTTTCTCCGGGAGCTCTGGAAACACCATATATTTT.

The table lists this clone with a few counts. J is TRBJ1-1 and V is TRBV19, with 9 bases aligning to TRBD1. This CDR3 has 15 residues. The germline V gene has CDR1 LNHDA and CDR2 SQIVND (reference sequence). V shed 3 bases and J 0 bases; nucleotides not matched to a gene: 2. The CDR3 DNA follows: TGTGCCAGTAGTATGGACAGGGGCTTGAACACTGAAGCTTTCTTT. This gives the protein CASSMDRGLNTEAFF.

The CDR3 DNA reads as TGTGCCAGCAGTCCTCGGGTGGCCGCGGTAACCTACGAGCAGTACTTC. It is translated as CASSPRVAAVTYEQYF. The rearrangement joins TRBV27 to TRBJ2-7; D call uncertain. V was clipped by 5 bases and J by 2 bases, with 19 bases between them. The CDR3 is 16 amino acids. CDR1 is MNHEY, CDR2 SMNVEV, per germline (reference sequence).

This chain links TRBV25-1 with TRBJ1-4; weak D call: TRBD1 (5 bases). V was pared by 4 bases and J by 2 bases, with 8 bases between. Germline CDR1 is MGHDK and CDR2 is SYGVNS. There are 14 residues in the CDR3. CDR3 sequence: CASSAWGTNEKLFF. The CDR3 DNA reads TGTGCCAGCAGTGCATGGGGCACTAATGAAAAACTGTTTTTT.

In nucleotides, the CDR3 is TGTGCCAGCAGCGTCAACAGGGGGCTTAATGAAAAACTGTTTTTT. Amino acid sequence: CASSVNRGLNEKLFF. The rearrangement links TRBV11-2 to TRBJ1-4, with 9 bases aligning to TRBD1. From germline, CDR1 is SGHAT and CDR2 FQNNGV. After removal of 5 bases from V and 4 bases from J, the junction contained 5 bases not matched to a gene. There are 15 residues in the CDR3. The whole variable domain, filled in from reference TRBV11-2 and TRBJ1-4, reads EAGVAQSPRYKIIEKRQSVAFWCNPISGHATLYWYQQILGQGPKLLIQFQNNGVVDDSQLPKDRFSAERLKGVDSTLKIQPAKLEDSAVYLCASSVNRGLNEKLFFGSGTQLSVL.

The count of this clone is one. The rearrangement links TRBV2 to TRBJ2-5, with 8 bases identical to TRBD2. There are 15 residues in the CDR3. V shed 4 bases, J shed 5 bases, and the junction held 9 bases outside the gene matches. Germline assignment: CDR1 SNHLY and CDR2 FYNNEI. CDR3 amino acids: CASSVASGGGETQYF. CDR3 DNA sequence: TGTGCCAGCAGTGTAGCCAGCGGGGGAGGTGAGACCCAGTACTTC.